The rows below give T cell receptor beta chains drawn from one sample of a study of T cell repertoires in cytomegalovirus infection. One entry per CDR3 protein, called by TCRdb with MiXCR from the reads. The repertoire holds some 680,000 distinct CDR3 sequences, with under 40% as singletons. Sequenced material: PBMCs. Source of these receptors: a human donor in good health (CMV status not recorded). Some clones in this sample may be carry-over from other donors' samples. CDR3s include the opening cysteine and the closing phenylalanine or tryptophan. D genes are given only for firm matches. The listing skips clone size in some rows; elsewhere it reads once, few, many or a size class.

j_gene,v_gene,abundance,d_gene,CDR3nt,CDR3aa
TRBJ2-1,TRBV7-2,NA,TRBD2,TGTGCCAGCCGGGAGGTCGGCAATGAGCAGTTCTTC,CASREVGNEQFF
TRBJ1-1,TRBV28,NA,NA,TGTGCCAGCAGTTTAGCGGACAGTCAGAACACTGAAGCTTTCTTT,CASSLADSQNTEAFF
TRBJ2-7,TRBV28,NA,NA,TGTGCCAGCAGTTTAGCAGGGGCCCTATCCTACGAGCAGTACTTC,CASSLAGALSYEQYF
TRBJ1-1,TRBV5-1,few,TRBD1,TGCGCCAGCAGCGCCGGAGACAGGGTATCGGGGAACACTGAAGCTTTCTTT,CASSAGDRVSGNTEAFF
TRBJ2-2,TRBV7-8,many,NA,TGTGCCAGCAGGATCCGGGGCACCGGGGAGCTGTTTTTT,CASRIRGTGELFF
TRBJ2-3,TRBV7-2,many,TRBD2,TGTGCCAGCAGCTCGGGAGGAAGGGGAGATACGCAGTATTTT,CASSSGGRGDTQYF
TRBJ1-4,TRBV29-1,NA,NA,TGCAGCGTTGAAGTTCCGACGGGTCGGGAAAAACTGTTTTTT,CSVEVPTGREKLFF
TRBJ1-5,TRBV10-2,NA,NA,TGCGCCAGCAGTTTGGTTCCGGAGGCCCTCCATCAGCCCCAGCATTTT,CASSLVPEALHQPQHF
TRBJ1-5,TRBV19,NA,TRBD1,TGTGCCAGTAGTACCTGGGACAGTCTTCAGCCCCAGCATTTT,CASSTWDSLQPQHF
TRBJ2-2,TRBV6-1,once,NA,TGTGCCAGCCCTAAGACAGGGAGGCAAGGGAGCACCGGGGAGCTGTTTTTT,CASPKTGRQGSTGELFF
TRBJ2-2,TRBV7-3,few,NA,TGTGCCAGCAGCTCAGCGAGACAGGCGGGCACCGGGGAGCTGTTTTTT,CASSSARQAGTGELFF
TRBJ1-1,TRBV7-8,NA,NA,TGTGCCAGCAGGTCTAGCTGGGTGGGCGAAGCTTTCTTT,CASRSSWVGEAFF
TRBJ2-1,TRBV5-8,few,TRBD2,TGTGCCAGCAGCTTGGGACTAGCGGGAGCGCTGTTCTTC,CASSLGLAGALFF
TRBJ2-7,TRBV7-9,NA,NA,TGTGCCAGCAGCCTATGGTCTAGCGAAAGAAGAGAGCAGTACTTC,CASSLWSSERREQYF
TRBJ1-5,TRBV20-1,few,NA,TGCAGTGCTATGGGGTCCGAGAATCAGCCCCAGCATTTT,CSAMGSENQPQHF
TRBJ2-1,TRBV4-1,few,NA,TGCGCCACCGGGCCGGACGGAGCATACAATGAGCAGTTCTTC,CATGPDGAYNEQFF
TRBJ2-3,TRBV2,NA,NA,TGTGCCAGCAGCGAGACTAGGAGCACAGATACGCAGTATTTT,CASSETRSTDTQYF
TRBJ1-2,TRBV28,few,NA,TGTGCCAGCAGTTCCCCAGGGTGGGCATATGGCTACACCTTC,CASSSPGWAYGYTF
TRBJ1-5,TRBV19,NA,NA,TGTGCCAGTGGAAATGGACAGCTTAATCAGCCCCAGCATTTT,CASGNGQLNQPQHF
TRBJ1-5,TRBV4-1,NA,TRBD1,TGCGCCAGCAGCACCTCCGGGACAGGGTACAATCAGCCCCAGCATTTT,CASSTSGTGYNQPQHF
TRBJ2-1,TRBV11-1,few,TRBD2,TGTGCCAGCAGCTTATGGGAGCGGGAGTTTCAAGATGAGCAGTTCTTC,CASSLWEREFQDEQFF
TRBJ2-1,TRBV5-6,NA,NA,TGTGCCAGCAGCTTACTAAGCGCGGTGGCCTACAATGAGCAGTTCTTC,CASSLLSAVAYNEQFF
TRBJ1-2,TRBV6-2/TRBV6-3,NA,NA,TGTGCCAGCAGTCCCCGGGACGGGGCTAACTATGGCTACACCTTC,CASSPRDGANYGYTF
TRBJ1-2,TRBV30,NA,TRBD1,TGTGCCTGGAGTGTAGGTGGAGGGGGCCTCTATGGCTACACCTTC,CAWSVGGGGLYGYTF
TRBJ2-7,TRBV7-8,NA,TRBD1,TGTGACAGCAGCTCAGGACAGGGACTCTACGAGCAGTGCTTC,CDSSSGQGLYEQCF
TRBJ2-6,TRBV6-4,NA,TRBD2,TGTGCCAGCAGTAGCGGGGGGGCCACGGGGGCCAACGTCCTGACTTTC,CASSSGGATGANVLTF
TRBJ2-3,TRBV6-6,few,TRBD2,TGTGCCAGCAGTTACTGGAATCCCGGGACTAGCGGCTTCACAGATACGCAGTATTTT,CASSYWNPGTSGFTDTQYF
TRBJ1-1,TRBV24-1,NA,NA,TGTGCCACCAGTGACAGGGGAGGAGAGAACACTGAAGCTTTCTTT,CATSDRGGENTEAFF
TRBJ1-1,TRBV7-9,NA,TRBD1,TGTGCCAGCAGCAGGACAGGGGGTTCGGGCACTGAAGCTTTCTTT,CASSRTGGSGTEAFF
TRBJ1-5,TRBV4-1,many,TRBD1,TGCGCCAGCAGCCAAGGACAGGGGAGTAGCAATCAGCCCCAGCATTTT,CASSQGQGSSNQPQHF